This T cell receptor (beta chain) was sequenced in a study of identical twins. Study-level findings and limits: Excess sharing by twins proved weaker in beta out-of-frame sequences. Whereas memory repertoires showed no such difference, abundant cord blood beta clonotypes carried fewer insertions.

The V and J ends lost 3 bases and 0 bases respectively, with 10 bases between them. The CDR3 loop spans 15 amino acids. Germline CDR1 reads SGHTA; CDR2 reads FQGNSA. Unique molecular identifiers were present on cDNA, and template switching added a universal primer site. TCRdb ran MiXCR on the 5' RACE reads and lists one entry per CDR3 protein. The sample holds just over 500,000 distinct CDR3 sequences; approximately 22% are singletons and the top ten take under 0.95%. This clonotype was seen a few times. Its matching antigen is unknown. The same sample was also used in a study of T cells expressing NK-cell markers. That source notes: Repertoire data for TCR beta were derived from sorted T cells (CD3+CD56+NKG2C+, CD3+CD56+NKG2C- and CD3+CD56-NKG2C+).

This chain connects TRBV7-2 to TRBJ2-3, with TRBD1 as a possible D gene (6 bases). This receptor was obtained from a woman between 18 and 29 years old in good health. Sequencing was done on a sample of CD4+ T cells sorted from blood. The chain's CDR3 is CASSFGGHSTDTQYF. In DNA form, the CDR3 reads TGTGCCAGCAGCTTTGGGGGACATAGCACAGATACGCAGTATTTT.